This T cell receptor beta chain was sequenced in a study of blood T cells in healthy people across ages. General study points: There was no known CMV status for donors, so expanded clonotype changes were possibly confounded. Roughly linearly, TCR beta diversity per million T cells fell as age increased. As naive T cell percentage varied, TCR beta diversity correlated strongly with it.

Primed by a sample-barcoded 5' primer and a J-beta primer mix, a second PCR proceeded for 7 to 11 cycles. A single record per CDR3 protein comes from TCRdb applying MiXCR to the 5' RACE reads. Of hundreds of thousands of distinct CDR3 sequences listed, around two fifths are singletons. For every donor, a draw yielded around 10 milliliters of peripheral blood. This clonotype came up a few times. As yet, its antigen is unknown. The TCR sequence derives from a man at least 80 years old in good health. Sequencing used blood.

The CDR3 here is CASTVDSPPYEQYF. The CDR3 nucleotides read TGTGCCAGCACCGTGGACAGCCCCCCCTACGAGCAGTACTTC. The chain has TRBV6-5 and TRBJ2-7; D might be TRBD1 (6 bases). The CDR3 runs 14 residues. The germline gives CDR1 MNHEY, CDR2 SVGAGI. The V end was cut by 7 bases, the J end by 2 bases, with 15 bases between.